This T cell receptor beta chain was recorded in a study of control samples from healthy donors and cancer patients. This CDR3 spans 16 amino acids. CDR1 is MNHEY, CDR2 SMNVEV, per germline (reference sequence). V shed 2 bases, J shed 5 bases, and the junction held 4 bases outside the gene matches. The assay was immunoSEQ multiplex PCR, and TCRdb's table has in-frame clones only and misses some. The data contain approximately 52,000 clones, roughly nine tenths of them singletons. The receptor was derived from a man aged 60 to 69 with head and neck cancer. This chain connects TRBV27 to TRBJ2-1; 12 bases agree with TRBD2. The source material was PBMCs. The CDR3, as DNA: TGTGCCAGCAGTTTAGCTAGCGGGAGGGCCAACAATGAGCAGTTCTTC. Translating it yields CASSLASGRANNEQFF.